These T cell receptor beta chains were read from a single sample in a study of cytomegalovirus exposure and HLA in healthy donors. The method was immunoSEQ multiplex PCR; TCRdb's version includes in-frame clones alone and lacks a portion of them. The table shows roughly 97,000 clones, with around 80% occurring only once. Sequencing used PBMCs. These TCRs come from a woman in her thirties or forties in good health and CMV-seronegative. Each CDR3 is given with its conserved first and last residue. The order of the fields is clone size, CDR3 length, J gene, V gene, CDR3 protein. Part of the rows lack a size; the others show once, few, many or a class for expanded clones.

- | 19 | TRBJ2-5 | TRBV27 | CASSQTGVPGQGRGETQYF
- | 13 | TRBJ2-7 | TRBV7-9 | CASSWKGLDEQYF
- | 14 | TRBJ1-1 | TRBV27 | CASSPQGIYTEAFF
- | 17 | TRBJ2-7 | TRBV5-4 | CASSFGTSGRAAYEQYF
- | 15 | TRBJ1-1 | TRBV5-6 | CASFRDRGTNTEAFF
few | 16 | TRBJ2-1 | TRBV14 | CASSQYRGIHYNEQFF
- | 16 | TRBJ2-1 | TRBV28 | CASSFDWTSGRNEQFF
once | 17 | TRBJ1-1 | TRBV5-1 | CASSLKKEPRGNTEAFF
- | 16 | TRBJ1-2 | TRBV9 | CASRGGVESVDYGYTF
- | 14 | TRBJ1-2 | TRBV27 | CASRQTGTDYGYTF
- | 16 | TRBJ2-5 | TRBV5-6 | CASSPGQGWVQETQYF
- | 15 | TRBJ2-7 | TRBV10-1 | CASRTMGGSSYEQYF
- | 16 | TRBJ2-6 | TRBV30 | CAWRAGPRSGANVLTF
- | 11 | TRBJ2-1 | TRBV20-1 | CSAGLADEQFF
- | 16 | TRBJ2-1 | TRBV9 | CASSVGGRGSYNEQFF
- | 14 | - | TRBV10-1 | CASRRLAGSYEQYF
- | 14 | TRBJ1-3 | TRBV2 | CASEVGFSGNTIYF
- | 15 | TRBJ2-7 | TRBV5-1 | CASSSPGQGLYEQYF
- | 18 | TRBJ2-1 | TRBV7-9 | CSSSNFHEWTGTYNEQFF
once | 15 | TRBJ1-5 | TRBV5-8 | CASSLGRWGNQPQHF
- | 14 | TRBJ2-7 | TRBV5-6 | CASSGGTIRDEQYF
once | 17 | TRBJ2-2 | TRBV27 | CASSLGTSGMVTGELFF
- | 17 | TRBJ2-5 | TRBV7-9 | CASGIEWEIRYQETQYF
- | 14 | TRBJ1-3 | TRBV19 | CASEQILGGNTIYF
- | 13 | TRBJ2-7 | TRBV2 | CASIRDRNYEQYF